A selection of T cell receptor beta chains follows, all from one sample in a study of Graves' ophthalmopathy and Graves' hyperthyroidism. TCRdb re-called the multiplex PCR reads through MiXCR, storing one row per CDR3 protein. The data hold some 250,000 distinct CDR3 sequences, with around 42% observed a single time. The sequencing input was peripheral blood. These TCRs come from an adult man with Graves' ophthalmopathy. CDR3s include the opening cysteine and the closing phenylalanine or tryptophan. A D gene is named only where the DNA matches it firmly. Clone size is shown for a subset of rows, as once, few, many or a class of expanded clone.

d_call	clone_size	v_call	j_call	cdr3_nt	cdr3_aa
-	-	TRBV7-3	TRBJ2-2	TGTGCCAGCAGCTTTAAGTCCAGGGGTGGCACCGGGGAGCTGTTTTTT	CASSFKSRGGTGELFF
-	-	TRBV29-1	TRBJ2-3	TGCAGCGTTGATCCGTCTAGCAAAGACCCAGATACGCAGTATTTT	CSVDPSSKDPDTQYF
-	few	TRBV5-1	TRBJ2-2	TGCGCCAGCAGCCAGGTGCAGGGGAACACCGGGGAGCTGTTTTTT	CASSQVQGNTGELFF
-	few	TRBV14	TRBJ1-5	TGTGCCAGCAGCCAAGATGGAGATCAGCCCCAGCATTTT	CASSQDGDQPQHF
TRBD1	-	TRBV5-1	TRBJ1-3	TGCGCCAGCAGCCCGACAGGGGAAGGTGGAAACACCATATATTTT	CASSPTGEGGNTIYF
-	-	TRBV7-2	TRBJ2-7	TGTGCCAGCAGCCCCTTTCGGGACCCCTGGGACGAGCAGTACTTC	CASSPFRDPWDEQYF
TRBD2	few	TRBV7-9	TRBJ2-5	TGTGCCAGCAGCCGAGACTCTAGCGGGAAAGAGACCCAGTACTTC	CASSRDSSGKETQYF
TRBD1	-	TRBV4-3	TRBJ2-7	TGCGCCAGCAGCCAGGGACAGGGACCTCTTCCCTACGAGCAGTACTTC	CASSQGQGPLPYEQYF
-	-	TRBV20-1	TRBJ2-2	TGCAGTGCTAGCGGGCCTCGCACCGGGGAGCTGTTTTTT	CSASGPRTGELFF
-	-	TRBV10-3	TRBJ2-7	TGTGCCAGCACCACGCGAGGGGGGGCCGGCGAGCAGTACTTC	CASTTRGGAGEQYF
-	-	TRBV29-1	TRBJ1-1	TGCAGCGTTGCGGTAGCGGAGCCAGAAGCTTTCTTT	CSVAVAEPEAFF
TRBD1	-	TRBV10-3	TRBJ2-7	TGTGCCAGCAGCGCTACCGGGACAGGGACGTACGAGCAGTACTTC	CASSATGTGTYEQYF
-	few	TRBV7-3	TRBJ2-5	TGTGCCAGCAGCTTAACACAAGAGACCCAGTACTTC	CASSLTQETQYF
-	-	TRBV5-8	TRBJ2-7	TGTGCCAGCAGCGCTAGAGTCTCGGGGGCTGCTTCCGAGCAGTACTTC	CASSARVSGAASEQYF
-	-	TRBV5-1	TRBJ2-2	TGCGCCAGCAGCTTGCGGAGAAGCTGGAACACCGGGGAGCTGTTTTTT	CASSLRRSWNTGELFF
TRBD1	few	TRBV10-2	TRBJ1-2	TGTGCCAGCAGTTACCGCGGGACAGGAGATAATGGCTACACCTTC	CASSYRGTGDNGYTF
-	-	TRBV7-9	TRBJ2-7	TGTGCCAGCAGCGTCGGGCCGGCCGGCGAGCCGTACTTC	CASSVGPAGEPYF
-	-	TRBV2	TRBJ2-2	TGTGCCAGCAGTGAAACCGGGGAGCTGTTTTTT	CASSETGELFF
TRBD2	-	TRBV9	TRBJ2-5	TGTGCCAGCAGCGTCGGACTAGATCAAGAGACCCAGTACTTC	CASSVGLDQETQYF
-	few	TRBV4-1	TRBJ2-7	TGCGCCAGCAGCCAAGGGGGGTTGGGCTCCTACGAGCAGTACTTC	CASSQGGLGSYEQYF
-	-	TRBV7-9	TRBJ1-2	TGTGCCAGCAGCCTATCCGGGACACAAGCTAACTATGGCCACACCTTC	CASSLSGTQANYGHTF